This TCR beta chain came from a study of Ad26.COV2.S vaccination and SARS-CoV-2 variants. The protocol was immunoSEQ multiplex PCR, while the TCRdb copy is restricted to in-frame clones and leaves out a portion. The table lists 350,000 to 500,000 clones, approximately 90% of them singletons. The CDR3 loop spans 16 amino acids. V was pared by 3 bases and J by 5 bases, with 17 bases between. CDR1 and CDR2 from the germline V gene are KGHSH and LQKENI. Treatment indicated: some 20 received Ad26.COV2.S at low or high dose, single or two shots; about five received placebo; per-sample allocation not given. Sampling was done on day 63 after the first vaccine or placebo injection. A Boston donor was an adult aged 18-55 years.

The gene calls are TRBV18 and TRBJ2-1, with a weak D call TRBD2 (6 bases). Sequencing was performed on peripheral blood, taken in a trial of Ad26.COV2.S vaccine versus placebo. This TCR was sampled from a person aged 18-65 years who received the Ad26.COV2.S COVID-19 vaccine or a placebo. CDR3 in DNA: TGTGCCAGCTCACCGAAAGGAGCGGACTATCACAATGAGCAGTTCTTC. It is translated as CASSPKGADYHNEQFF.